This TCR beta chain came from a study of blood T cells in healthy people across ages. This clonotype was counted ten times or more. The V and J ends lost 5 bases and 2 bases respectively, with 13 bases between them. CDR3 length: 14 amino acids. Germline V CDR1 and CDR2: SEHNR, FQNEAQ (reference sequence). Using a J-beta primer mix together with a sample-barcoded 5' primer, a second PCR was run for roughly 7 to 12 cycles. Tagging of each cDNA molecule was performed by a template-switch adaptor with 12 random nucleotides. Each CDR3 protein is one row after TCRdb ran MiXCR on the 5' RACE reads. The data contain 750,000 to 950,000 distinct CDR3 sequences, 25% to 35% of them seen just once; the ten biggest clones take up roughly a tenth. These same records also appear under a second study, on T cells of mothers and their children. That source reports: Sample barcodes plus 2-4 random nucleotides came from the M1S primer. Each child gave about 3 million TCR beta CDR3 reads (each mother, over 9.5 million). Among related mother-child pairs, overlap was slightly higher than in unrelated pairs, though not significantly.

This TCR was sampled from a woman aged 40 to 49 in good health. The chain uses TRBV7-9 and TRBJ2-7, with D maybe TRBD2 (5 bases). Sample: blood. In nucleotides, the CDR3 is TGTGCCAGCAGCCCTCGGAGGCAAACCTACGAGCAGTACTTC. Protein sequence: CASSPRRQTYEQYF.